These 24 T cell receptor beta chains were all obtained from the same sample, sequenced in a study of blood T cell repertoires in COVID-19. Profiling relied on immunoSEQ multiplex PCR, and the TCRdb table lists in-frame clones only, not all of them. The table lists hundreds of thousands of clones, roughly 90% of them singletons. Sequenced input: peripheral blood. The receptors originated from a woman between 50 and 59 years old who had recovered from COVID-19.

CDR3 residues: CASSLTGTGAYEQYF. The CDR3 DNA follows: TGTGCCAGCAGTCTTACCGGGACAGGGGCCTACGAGCAGTACTTC. The chain couples TRBV14 to TRBJ2-7, with TRBD1 identical over 10 bases. Losses at the gene ends were 6 bases for V and 2 bases for J; bases not matched to a gene: 7. Germline V gene data show CDR1 as SGHDN and CDR2 as FVKESK. The CDR3 is 15 amino acids.

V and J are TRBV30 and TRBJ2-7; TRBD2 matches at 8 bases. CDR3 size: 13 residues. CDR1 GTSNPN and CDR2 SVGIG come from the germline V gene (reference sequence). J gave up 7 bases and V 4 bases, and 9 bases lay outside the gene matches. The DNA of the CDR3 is TGTGCCTGGATGGGCGGGGGGCGGACAGAGCAGTACTTC. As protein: CAWMGGGRTEQYF. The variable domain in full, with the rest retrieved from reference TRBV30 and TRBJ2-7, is SQTIHQWPATLVQPVGSPLSLECTVEGTSNPNLYWYRQAAGRGLQLLFYSVGIGQISSEVPQNLSASRPQDRQFILSSKKLLLSDSGFYLCAWMGGGRTEQYFGPGTRLTVT.

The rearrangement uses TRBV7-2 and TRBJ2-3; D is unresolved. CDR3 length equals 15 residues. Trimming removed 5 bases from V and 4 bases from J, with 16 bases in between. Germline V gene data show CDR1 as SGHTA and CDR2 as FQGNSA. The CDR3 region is CASSPVFGLADTQYF. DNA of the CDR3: TGTGCCAGCAGCCCGGTCTTCGGGTTGGCAGATACGCAGTATTTT.

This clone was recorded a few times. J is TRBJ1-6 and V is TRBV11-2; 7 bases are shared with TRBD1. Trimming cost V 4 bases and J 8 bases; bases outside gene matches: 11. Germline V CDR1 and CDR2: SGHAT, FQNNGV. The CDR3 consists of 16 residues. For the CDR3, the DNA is TGTGCCAGCAGCTCCCGACCGGGACAGAGAGATTCACCCCTCCACTTT. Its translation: CASSSRPGQRDSPLHF.

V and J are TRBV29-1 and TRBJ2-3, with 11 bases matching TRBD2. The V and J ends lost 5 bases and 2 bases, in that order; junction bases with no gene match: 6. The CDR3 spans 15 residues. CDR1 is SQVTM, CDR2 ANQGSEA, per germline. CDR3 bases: TGCAGCGTTTCTGGACTAGCGGGCCCCACAGATACGCAGTATTTT. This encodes CSVSGLAGPTDTQYF.

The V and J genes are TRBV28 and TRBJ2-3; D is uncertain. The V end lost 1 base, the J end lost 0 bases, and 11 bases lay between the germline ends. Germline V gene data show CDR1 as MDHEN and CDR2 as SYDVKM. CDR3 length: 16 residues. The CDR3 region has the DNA TGTGCCAGCAGTTTATTTGGATCGACTAGCACAGATACGCAGTATTTT. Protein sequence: CASSLFGSTSTDTQYF.

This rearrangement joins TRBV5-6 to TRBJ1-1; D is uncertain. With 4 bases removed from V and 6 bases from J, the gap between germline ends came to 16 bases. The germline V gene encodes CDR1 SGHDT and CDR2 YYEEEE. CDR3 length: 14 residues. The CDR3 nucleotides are TGTGCCAGCAGCCATCCGTCACGGGGATCTGAAGCTTTCTTT. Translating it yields CASSHPSRGSEAFF.

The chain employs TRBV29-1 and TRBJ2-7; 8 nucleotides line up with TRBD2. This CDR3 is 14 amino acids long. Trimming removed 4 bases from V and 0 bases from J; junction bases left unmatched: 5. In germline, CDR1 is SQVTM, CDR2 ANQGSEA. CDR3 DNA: TGCAGCGTTGGTGCGGGGGGTCCCTCCTACGAGCAGTACTTC. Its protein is CSVGAGGPSYEQYF.

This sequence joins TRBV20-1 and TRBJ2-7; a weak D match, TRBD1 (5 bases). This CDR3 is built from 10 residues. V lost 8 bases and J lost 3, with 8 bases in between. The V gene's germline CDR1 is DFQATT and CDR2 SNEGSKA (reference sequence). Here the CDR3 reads CSMTVYEQYF. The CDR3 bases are TGCAGTATGACAGTCTACGAGCAGTACTTC.

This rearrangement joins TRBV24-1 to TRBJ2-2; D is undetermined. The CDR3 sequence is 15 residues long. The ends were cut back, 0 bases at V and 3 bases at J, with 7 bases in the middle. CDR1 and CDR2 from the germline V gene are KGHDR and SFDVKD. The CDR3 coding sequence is TGTGCCACCAGTGATTTGGGAGCTGACACCGGGGAGCTGTTTTTT. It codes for CATSDLGADTGELFF.

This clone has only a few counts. DNA for the CDR3: TGTGCCAGTAGAGCCCGGGACAGGGGTGCAACTAATGAAAAACTGTTTTTT. Translation gives CASRARDRGATNEKLFF. The chain combines TRBV19 with TRBJ1-4; 10 bases agree with TRBD1. The CDR3 has 17 amino acids. V was clipped by 6 bases and J by 0 bases; unmatched bases: 7. CDR1 and CDR2 (germline): LNHDA, SQIVND (reference sequence). Using reference TRBV19 and TRBJ1-4 for the parts outside the CDR3, the full variable domain is DGGITQSPKYLFRKEGQNVTLSCEQNLNHDAMYWYRQDPGQGLRLIYYSQIVNDFQKGDIAEGYSVSREKKESFPLTVTSAQKNPTAFYLCASRARDRGATNEKLFFGSGTQLSVL.

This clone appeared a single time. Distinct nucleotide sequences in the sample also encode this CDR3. In DNA form, the CDR3 reads TGTGCCAGCTCACCACGGGAGGACAATGAGCAGTTCTTC. Translation: CASSPREDNEQFF. This rearrangement joins TRBV18 to TRBJ2-1; possibly TRBD2 for D (6 bases). Per germline, CDR1 KGHSH and CDR2 LQKENI. V shed 1 base and J shed 5 bases, with 6 bases lying between them. The CDR3 loop spans 13 amino acids.

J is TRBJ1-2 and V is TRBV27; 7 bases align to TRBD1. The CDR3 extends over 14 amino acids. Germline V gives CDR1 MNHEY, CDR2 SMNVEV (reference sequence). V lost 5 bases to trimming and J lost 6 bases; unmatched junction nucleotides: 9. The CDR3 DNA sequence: TGTGCCAGCAGTCGCGCGACAGGGAACCATGGCTACACCTTC. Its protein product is CASSRATGNHGYTF.

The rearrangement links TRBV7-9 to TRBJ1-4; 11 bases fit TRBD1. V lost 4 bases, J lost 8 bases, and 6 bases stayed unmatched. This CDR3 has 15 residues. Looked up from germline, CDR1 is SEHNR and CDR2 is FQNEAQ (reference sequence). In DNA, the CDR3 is TGTGCCAGCAGCTCGCGGGACAGGGGGAACGAAAAACTGTTTTTT. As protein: CASSSRDRGNEKLFF.

This CDR3 is CASSFFSGGINEQFF. DNA for the CDR3: TGTGCCAGCAGCTTTTTTAGCGGGGGTATCAATGAGCAGTTCTTC. The V and J genes are TRBV7-6 and TRBJ2-1; TRBD2 aligns across 9 bases. Trimming removed 3 bases from V and 6 bases from J; junction bases left unmatched: 6. Germline V gene lookup returns CDR1 SGHVS and CDR2 FNYEAQ. CDR3 length equals 15 residues.

The CDR3 region is CASSFSLGTEAFF. The CDR3 DNA is TGTGCCAGCAGCTTCTCACTCGGGACTGAAGCTTTCTTT. V and J are TRBV5-6 and TRBJ1-1; D gene unclear. V lost 2 bases, J lost 5 bases, and 10 bases lay in between. Germline-derived CDR1 and CDR2 are SGHDT and YYEEEE. This CDR3 is 13 amino acids long.

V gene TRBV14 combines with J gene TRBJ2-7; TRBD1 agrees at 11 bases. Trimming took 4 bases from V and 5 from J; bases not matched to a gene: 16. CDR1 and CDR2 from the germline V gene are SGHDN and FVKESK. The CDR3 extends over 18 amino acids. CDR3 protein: CASSRRTGGAGIVDEQYF. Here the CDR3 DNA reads TGTGCCAGCAGCCGCCGGACAGGGGGCGCTGGGATTGTTGACGAGCAGTACTTC.

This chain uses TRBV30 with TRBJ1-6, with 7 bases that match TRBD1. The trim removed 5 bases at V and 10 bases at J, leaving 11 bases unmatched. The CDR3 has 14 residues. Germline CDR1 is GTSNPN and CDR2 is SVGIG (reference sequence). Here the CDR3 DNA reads TGTGCCTGGGACCTCGGGACAGATGGCTCACCCCTCCACTTT. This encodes CAWDLGTDGSPLHF. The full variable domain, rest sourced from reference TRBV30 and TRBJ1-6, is SQTIHQWPATLVQPVGSPLSLECTVEGTSNPNLYWYRQAAGRGLQLLFYSVGIGQISSEVPQNLSASRPQDRQFILSSKKLLLSDSGFYLCAWDLGTDGSPLHFGNGTRLTVT.

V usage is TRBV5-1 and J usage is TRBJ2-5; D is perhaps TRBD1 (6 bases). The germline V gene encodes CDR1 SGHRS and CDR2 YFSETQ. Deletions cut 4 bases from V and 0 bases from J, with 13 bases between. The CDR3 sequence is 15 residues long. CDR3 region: CASSRSQGNQETQYF. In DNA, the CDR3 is TGCGCCAGCAGCCGCTCACAGGGTAACCAAGAGACCCAGTACTTC.

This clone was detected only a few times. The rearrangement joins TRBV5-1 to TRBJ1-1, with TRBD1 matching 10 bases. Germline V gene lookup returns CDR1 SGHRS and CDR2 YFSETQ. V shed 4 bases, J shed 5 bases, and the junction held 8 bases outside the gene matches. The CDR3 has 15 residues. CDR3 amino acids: CASSVTGGRGTEAFF. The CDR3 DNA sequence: TGCGCCAGCAGCGTGACAGGGGGCAGGGGGACTGAAGCTTTCTTT.

The CDR3 sequence is CASSLGLAGGGNTGELFF. The DNA of the CDR3 is TGTGCCAGCAGCTTAGGACTAGCGGGAGGAGGGAACACCGGGGAGCTGTTTTTT. The chain employs TRBV7-2 and TRBJ2-2; 13 nucleotides agree with TRBD2. Trimming at V came to 1 base and at J to 1 base, leaving 3 bases not matched to a gene. Germline assignment: CDR1 SGHTA and CDR2 FQGNSA. This CDR3 is 18 amino acids long. The full variable domain, completed using reference TRBV7-2 and TRBJ2-2, is GAGVSQSPSNKVTEKGKDVELRCDPISGHTALYWYRQSLGQGLEFLIYFQGNSAPDKSGLPSDRFSAERTGGSVSTLTIQRTQQEDSAVYLCASSLGLAGGGNTGELFFGEGSRLTVL.

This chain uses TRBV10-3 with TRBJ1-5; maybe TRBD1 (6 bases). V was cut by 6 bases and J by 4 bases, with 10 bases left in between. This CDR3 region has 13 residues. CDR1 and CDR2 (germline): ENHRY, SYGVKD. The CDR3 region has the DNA TGTGCCATCAGCGGGACAAATAATCAGCCCCAGCATTTT. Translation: CAISGTNNQPQHF.

The CDR3 loop is CASMRGTGRNEQYF. CDR3 nucleotide sequence: TGTGCCAGCATGCGAGGGACAGGGAGAAACGAGCAGTACTTC. The V call is TRBV2, the J call TRBJ2-7; 9 nucleotides align to TRBD1. CDR3 length equals 14 residues. Germline V gene lookup returns CDR1 SNHLY and CDR2 FYNNEI. V gave up 7 bases and J gave up 5 bases; unmatched junction bases: 9.

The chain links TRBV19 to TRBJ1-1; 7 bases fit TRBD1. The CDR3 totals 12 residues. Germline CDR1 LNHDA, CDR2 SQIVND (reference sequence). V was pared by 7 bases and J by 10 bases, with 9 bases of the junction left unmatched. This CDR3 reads CASTGGISGAFF. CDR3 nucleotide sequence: TGTGCCAGTACAGGGGGAATCAGCGGAGCTTTCTTT.